This passage covers 11 T cell receptor beta chains from one sample sequenced in a study of blood T cell repertoires in COVID-19. Sequencing was performed with immunoSEQ multiplex PCR; in TCRdb, only in-frame clones are kept and a portion is missing. The sample shows some 260,000 clones, around 87% of them seen only once. Sequenced material: PBMCs or T cells enriched from blood (not recorded which). The receptors shown here come from a woman in her twenties or thirties with acute COVID-19.

This chain links TRBV5-1 with TRBJ2-1; TRBD1 aligns across 8 bases. V gave up 3 bases and J gave up 5 bases; unmatched junction bases: 22. Germline CDR1 reads SGHRS; CDR2 reads YFSETQ. The CDR3 consists of 20 residues. The CDR3 DNA sequence: TGCGCCAGCAGCTCACGAGAAGCCGGGACAGGCCTCTTTGAGGACAATGAGCAGTTCTTC. This sequence encodes CASSSREAGTGLFEDNEQFF.

The CDR3 spells CASSITGVDTQYF. CDR3 bases: TGTGCCAGCAGTATTACAGGGGTGGATACGCAGTATTTT. V usage is TRBV5-6 and J usage is TRBJ2-3, with TRBD1 matching 7 bases. Germline-derived CDR1 and CDR2 are SGHDT and YYEEEE. The J segment lost 6 bases and the V segment lost 5 bases, leaving 6 bases of the junction unmatched. This CDR3 region has 13 residues.

The chain has TRBV6-5 and TRBJ1-6, with 8 bases matching TRBD1. Germline V gene sequence: CDR1 MNHEY, CDR2 SVGAGI. The length of the CDR3 is 15 residues. V gave up 6 bases and J gave up 7 bases; unmatched junction bases: 8. In nucleotides, the CDR3 is TGTGCCAGCAGGGAGGGGACAGGCAGGAATTCACCCCTCCACTTT. Its translation is CASREGTGRNSPLHF.

The CDR3 sequence: CASSWDRVETQYF. Written as DNA, the CDR3 is TGTGCCAGCAGCTGGGACAGGGTGGAGACCCAGTACTTC. V and J are TRBV7-2 and TRBJ2-5, with 9 bases matching TRBD1. Germline V lookup: CDR1 SGHTA, CDR2 FQGNSA. Unmatched junction bases numbered 2, after V lost 4 bases and J lost 5 bases. This CDR3 contains 13 residues.

The CDR3: CSVAGPTDTQYF. The CDR3 DNA follows: TGCAGCGTAGCAGGCCCCACAGATACGCAGTATTTT. The rearrangement links TRBV29-1 to TRBJ2-3; D remains ambiguous. The CDR3 is made up of 12 amino acids. In germline, CDR1 is SQVTM, CDR2 ANQGSEA. The V gene lost 6 bases and the J gene lost 2 bases, with 9 bases spanning the gap.

The gene calls are TRBV7-2 and TRBJ2-1; 8 nucleotides line up with TRBD2. After removal of 5 bases from V and 5 bases from J, the junction contained 5 bases not matched to a gene. This CDR3 region has 14 residues. Germline loops: CDR1 SGHTA, CDR2 FQGNSA. CDR3 in amino acids: CASSPGRGNNEQFF. The CDR3 nucleotides read TGTGCCAGCAGCCCCGGGAGGGGAAACAATGAGCAGTTCTTC.

V and J are TRBV5-4 and TRBJ1-4, with TRBD1 identical over 7 bases. The CDR3 has 17 amino acids. The V gene end was trimmed by 3 bases and the J gene end by 3 bases; junction bases not matched to a gene: 11. Germline V gives CDR1 SGHNT, CDR2 YYREEE (reference sequence). The chain's CDR3 is CASSSMTGRGSNEKLFF. The CDR3 DNA is TGTGCCAGCAGCTCCATGACAGGGCGAGGATCTAATGAAAAACTGTTTTTT. Full variable domain (outside the CDR3, taken from reference TRBV5-4 and TRBJ1-4): ETGVTQSPTHLIKTRGQQVTLRCSSQSGHNTVSWYQQALGQGPQFIFQYYREEENGRGNFPPRFSGLQFPNYSSELNVNALELDDSALYLCASSSMTGRGSNEKLFFGSGTQLSVL.

The V and J genes are TRBV5-4 and TRBJ2-1, with 7 bases fitting TRBD1. The CDR3 extends over 17 amino acids. Germline-derived CDR1 and CDR2 are SGHNT and YYREEE (reference sequence). After removal of 1 base from V and 7 bases from J, the junction contained 14 bases not matched to a gene. The CDR3 DNA follows: TGTGCCAGCAGCTTGATGAGGACAGGACTCCCCCGGAATGAGCAGTTCTTC. Its translation is CASSLMRTGLPRNEQFF.

This chain uses TRBV9 with TRBJ2-5, with TRBD2 identical over 10 bases. Germline V gene data show CDR1 as SGDLS and CDR2 as YYNGEE. After removal of 2 bases from V and 4 bases from J, the junction contained 8 bases not matched to a gene. This CDR3 is 16 amino acids long. The CDR3 is CASSVIPSGSRETQYF. As DNA, the CDR3 is TGTGCCAGCAGCGTGATCCCTAGCGGGAGTCGAGAGACCCAGTACTTC.

This clone was recorded once. The chain recombines TRBV29-1 with TRBJ1-4, with 7 bases identical to TRBD1. The V gene end was trimmed by 7 bases and the J gene end by 3 bases; junction bases not matched to a gene: 2. The V gene's germline CDR1 is SQVTM and CDR2 ANQGSEA. The CDR3 sequence is 12 residues long. CDR3 amino acids: CSAGQSNEKLFF. CDR3 bases: TGCAGCGCGGGACAGTCTAATGAAAAACTGTTTTTT.

The rearrangement links TRBV7-2 to TRBJ2-7; 11 nucleotides match TRBD2. V lost 0 bases, J lost 4 bases, and 5 bases stayed unmatched. Germline V gene sequence: CDR1 SGHTA, CDR2 FQGNSA. The CDR3 is 16 residues long. In DNA form, the CDR3 reads TGTGCCAGCAGCTTAGCGGGGGTAGCGGGAGGGTACGAGCAGTACTTC. The encoded protein is CASSLAGVAGGYEQYF.